The T cell receptor beta chain described here comes from a study of beta chain features in type 1 diabetes. Overall study: Healthy donors and patients had similar age, gender and cell yields. The study's findings and limits: When Type 1 diabetes patients were examined, their TCRB CDR3s proved moderately but significantly shorter in all four CD4+ subsets. Shorter templates might be favored by PCR, and equally so in patients and in controls. Insertions were fewer and deletions more numerous at VDJ junctions in type 1 diabetes patients.

Expressed TCRB transcripts were sequenced after all isolated RNA was converted to cDNA. Libraries were prepared by immunoSEQ multiplex PCR; TCRdb keeps only in-frame clonotypes and omits some of them. The sample lists around 280,000 clones; approximately 16% were seen once. As concerns this clone: The antigen is unknown.

Germline CDR1 is GTSNPN and CDR2 is SVGIG (reference sequence). V shed 5 bases and J shed 4 bases, with 11 bases lying between them. The CDR3 has 12 residues. The source material was naive CD4+ T cells from blood. The chain recombines TRBV30 with TRBJ1-2; D call uncertain. The source is a man between 18 and 35 years old with type 1 diabetes. As DNA, the CDR3 is TGTGCCTGGGAGCGGGCCTCCTATGGCTACACCTTC. Its translation is CAWERASYGYTF. The whole variable domain, remainder taken from reference TRBV30 and TRBJ1-2, is SQTIHQWPATLVQPVGSPLSLECTVEGTSNPNLYWYRQAAGRGLQLLFYSVGIGQISSEVPQNLSASRPQDRQFILSSKKLLLSDSGFYLCAWERASYGYTFGSGTRLTVV.